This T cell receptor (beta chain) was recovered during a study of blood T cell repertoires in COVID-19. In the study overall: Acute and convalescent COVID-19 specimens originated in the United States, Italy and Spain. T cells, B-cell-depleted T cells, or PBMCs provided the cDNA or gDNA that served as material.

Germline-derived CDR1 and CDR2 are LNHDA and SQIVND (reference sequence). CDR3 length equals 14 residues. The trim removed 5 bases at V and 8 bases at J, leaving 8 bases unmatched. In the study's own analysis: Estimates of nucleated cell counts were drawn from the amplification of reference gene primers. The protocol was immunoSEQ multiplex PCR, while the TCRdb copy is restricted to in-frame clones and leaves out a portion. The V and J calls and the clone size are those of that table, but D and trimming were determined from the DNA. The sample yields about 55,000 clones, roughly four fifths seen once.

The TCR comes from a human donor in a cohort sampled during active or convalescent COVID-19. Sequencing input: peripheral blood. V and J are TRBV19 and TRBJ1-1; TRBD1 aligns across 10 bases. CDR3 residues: CASSYDLTGGEAFF. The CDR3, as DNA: TGTGCCAGTAGTTATGATTTGACAGGGGGCGAAGCTTTCTTT.